This is a list of T cell receptor beta chains from one sample in a study of neurological immune-mediated disorders. TCRdb itself ran the 5' RACE reads through MiXCR, one entry per CDR3 protein. The sample lists some 47,000 distinct CDR3 sequences; approximately 15% were seen once. Sequences were obtained from PBMCs. These receptors all come from a man in his 60s in good health. Each CDR3 is given with its conserved first and last residue.

v_gene	j_gene	CDR3aa
TRBV5-1	TRBJ2-7	CASSSGGTYEQYF
TRBV12-3/TRBV12-4	TRBJ2-3	CASSLSGGTDTQYF
TRBV12-3/TRBV12-4	TRBJ2-3	CASSLGASTDTQYF
TRBV7-9	TRBJ1-1	CASSLGDRGAFF
TRBV12-3/TRBV12-4	TRBJ2-1	CASRPQLAGGWDEQFF
TRBV13	TRBJ2-1	CASSFRAGYNEQFF
TRBV12-3/TRBV12-4	TRBJ2-2	CASSRTTNTGELFF
TRBV20-1	TRBJ2-1	CSARESGRYGEQFF
TRBV5-1	TRBJ2-1	CASSLGSHSYNEQFF
TRBV27	TRBJ1-3	CASSDSRVAGNTIYF
TRBV12-3/TRBV12-4	TRBJ2-1	CASTGPSYNEQFF
TRBV7-9	TRBJ1-4	CASSRRSGTGTEKLFF
TRBV5-1	TRBJ2-3	CASSQGSGTNTDTQYF
TRBV7-9	TRBJ2-2	CASSPGQGGTGELFF
TRBV10-3	TRBJ2-2	CAISEPLAGGPTGELFF
TRBV29-1	TRBJ2-7	CSGRGQNYEQYF